What follows are 29 T cell receptor beta chains derived from one specimen sequenced in a study of Graves' ophthalmopathy and Graves' hyperthyroidism. Using RNA transcripts, the TCR beta CDR3 regions were amplified. The library came from an HTBI-primed first-round RT-PCR and a second-round multiplex PCR. MiXCR, run by TCRdb on the multiplex PCR reads, gives a single entry per CDR3 protein. Of roughly 400,000 distinct CDR3 sequences listed, about 16% were seen once; the top ten hold about 1.6%. Sequences were obtained from peripheral blood. Receptor source: a woman aged 18-35 years with Graves' ophthalmopathy.

The sample holds many counts of this clonotype. The V and J genes are TRBV5-6 and TRBJ2-7, with a weak D call TRBD1 (6 bases). This CDR3 contains 15 residues. Trimming took 0 bases from V and 2 from J, leaving 12 bases between them. Germline CDR1 reads SGHDT; CDR2 reads YYEEEE. In nucleotides, the CDR3 is TGTGCCAGCAGCTTGGTGGGGGCGGAAACCTACGAGCAGTACTTC. Translation gives CASSLVGAETYEQYF.

There are many counts of this clonotype. V is TRBV20-1 and J is TRBJ1-5, with D unclear. CDR1 is DFQATT and CDR2 is SNEGSKA in the germline V gene (reference sequence). CDR3 size: 14 residues. Trimming removed 4 bases from V and 0 bases from J, with 10 bases in between. The CDR3 is CSANDGYSNQPQHF. CDR3 DNA sequence: TGCAGTGCTAATGACGGCTATAGCAATCAGCCCCAGCATTTT.

The V and J genes are TRBV2 and TRBJ1-5, with D perhaps matching TRBD1 (5 bases). The germline V gene encodes CDR1 SNHLY and CDR2 FYNNEI. The CDR3 is 15 amino acids. V was cut by 4 bases and J by 7 bases, with 17 bases left in between. CDR3 DNA: TGTGCCAGCAGTGGATCGTTGGGACGGCGACAGCCCCAGCATTTT. It yields the protein CASSGSLGRRQPQHF. The complete variable domain, with remaining parts taken from reference TRBV2 and TRBJ1-5, reads EPEVTQTPSHQVTQMGQEVILRCVPISNHLYFYWYRQILGQKVEFLVSFYNNEISEKSEIFDDQFSVERPDGSNFTLKIRSTKLEDSAMYFCASSGSLGRRQPQHFGDGTRLSIL.

V usage is TRBV6-1 and J usage is TRBJ2-7, with 8 positions matching TRBD1. V shed 7 bases and J 3 bases; nucleotides not matched to a gene: 11. Germline CDR1 is MNHNS and CDR2 is SASEGT. The CDR3 length is 15 residues. In DNA, the CDR3 is TGTGCCAGCATCAGGGGGCAAGGATTGAACTACGAGCAGTACTTC. It encodes CASIRGQGLNYEQYF.

The chain uses TRBV6-5 and TRBJ1-1, with D possibly matching TRBD1 (5 bases). Trimming removed 3 bases from V and 4 bases from J, with 12 bases in between. The CDR3 loop spans 14 amino acids. Germline CDR1 reads MNHEY; CDR2 reads SVGAGI. The CDR3 DNA reads as TGTGCCAGCAGTTATGGAGGGGAAGGCACTGAAGCTTTCTTT. Translation: CASSYGGEGTEAFF.

At least ten counts were recorded for this clonotype. This sequence joins TRBV11-2 and TRBJ2-4; D is unclear. CDR3 length equals 15 residues. The ends were cut back, 5 bases at V and 0 bases at J, with 11 bases in the middle. Germline V lookup: CDR1 SGHAT, CDR2 FQNNGV. For the CDR3, the DNA is TGTGCCAGCAGCCCCTCTATCCTAGCCAAAAACATTCAGTACTTC. It is translated as CASSPSILAKNIQYF. Based on the CDR3 plus reference TRBV11-2 and TRBJ2-4, the full variable domain is EAGVAQSPRYKIIEKRQSVAFWCNPISGHATLYWYQQILGQGPKLLIQFQNNGVVDDSQLPKDRFSAERLKGVDSTLKIQPAKLEDSAVYLCASSPSILAKNIQYFGAGTRLSVL.

This clonotype was counted many times. The chain recombines TRBV6-1 with TRBJ2-7; the match to TRBD2 covers 15 bases. J was trimmed by 4 bases and V by 6 bases; bases with no gene match: 4. There are 15 residues in the CDR3. Germline V lookup: CDR1 MNHNS, CDR2 SASEGT. This CDR3 is CASSRGLAGGYEQYF. CDR3 DNA: TGTGCCAGCAGCCGTGGACTAGCGGGGGGGTACGAGCAGTACTTC.

This clonotype was found many times. The chain carries TRBV7-8 and TRBJ2-7, with 9 bases identical to TRBD1. The CDR3 spans 15 residues. V shed 5 bases and J 2 bases; nucleotides not matched to a gene: 7. Germline V lookup: CDR1 SGHVS, CDR2 FQNEAQ. The CDR3 nucleotides read TGTGCCAGCAGCCGACGGACAGGGGCAACCTACGAGCAGTACTTC. It codes for CASSRRTGATYEQYF.

This clonotype came up many times. Given a much more abundant clone one base away, this may be a read error. The chain is built from TRBV2 and TRBJ1-5; weak D call: TRBD1 (5 bases). In germline, CDR1 is SNHLY, CDR2 FYNNEI. The CDR3 totals 14 residues. The CDR3 DNA follows: TGTGCCAGCAGTGGAGGGGTTGGCAATCAGCCCCAGCAATTT. Residues: CASSGGVGNQPQQF.

This clonotype was observed at least ten times. One end of the junction fails to match germline, which may point to a read error. The chain combines TRBV10-3 with TRBJ1-1, with 9 bases that match TRBD1. Germline V gene lookup returns CDR1 ENHRY and CDR2 SYGVKD. The CDR3 sequence is 12 residues long. CDR3 sequence: CAIWDRDTEALF. The CDR3 DNA is TGTGCCATCTGGGACAGGGATACGGAAGCTCTCTTT.

Many counts were recorded for this clonotype. The chain employs TRBV20-1 and TRBJ1-1; maybe TRBD1 (6 bases). The germline V gene encodes CDR1 DFQATT and CDR2 SNEGSKA (reference sequence). V lost 5 bases to trimming and J lost 1 base, with 11 bases between them. The length of the CDR3 is 13 residues. The CDR3 coding sequence is TGCAGTGCTCAGGGACACTCGAACACTGAAGCTTTCTTT. Protein: CSAQGHSNTEAFF.

There are many counts of this clonotype. The chain uses TRBV7-8 and TRBJ1-5, with TRBD1 identical over 7 bases. V lost 5 bases and J lost 3; bases outside the gene matches: 4. CDR1 SGHVS and CDR2 FQNEAQ come from the germline V gene. The CDR3 loop spans 14 amino acids. CDR3 residues: CASSGQVVNQPQHF. DNA of the CDR3: TGTGCCAGCAGCGGACAGGTTGTCAATCAGCCCCAGCATTTT.

The genes are TRBV7-8 and TRBJ1-2; D possibly corresponds to TRBD1 (6 bases). V lost 1 base, J lost 9 bases, and 9 bases lay in between. The CDR3 sequence is 12 residues long. Looked up from germline, CDR1 is SGHVS and CDR2 is FQNEAQ. The CDR3, as DNA: TGTGCCAGCAGCTTAGAAGGGGGTAGCTACACCTTC. Amino acid sequence: CASSLEGGSYTF.

This clonotype was detected ten times or more. The chain has TRBV28 and TRBJ2-5, with a possible D match to TRBD1 (6 bases). The CDR3 has 16 amino acids. Trimming stripped 5 bases from V and 5 bases from J, with 21 bases between. The germline V gene has CDR1 MDHEN and CDR2 SYDVKM. The CDR3 is CASSGSTGMLKETQYF. The CDR3, as DNA: TGTGCCAGCAGTGGATCGACAGGCATGCTAAAGGAGACCCAGTACTTC.

This clonotype was seen repeatedly, ten times or more. The rearrangement uses TRBV7-2 and TRBJ1-2, with TRBD1 matching over 7 bases. After removal of 1 base from V and 5 bases from J, the junction contained 10 bases not matched to a gene. Germline V CDR1 and CDR2: SGHTA, FQGNSA. The CDR3 covers 16 residues. The CDR3 loop reads CASSLVQGVTLYGYTF. The CDR3, as DNA: TGTGCCAGCAGCTTAGTGCAGGGGGTCACCCTTTATGGCTACACCTTC.

This clonotype was recorded once. The V gene is TRBV15, the J gene TRBJ2-5; TRBD2 might be the D (6 bases). The V end lost 1 base, the J end lost 0 bases, and 12 bases lay between the germline ends. Germline V lookup: CDR1 LNHNV, CDR2 YYDKDF (reference sequence). The CDR3 runs 16 residues. CDR3 DNA: TGTGCCACCAGCAGAGGAGCGGGCCCGTACCAAGAGACCCAGTACTTC. It yields the protein CATSRGAGPYQETQYF.

This clonotype was counted ten times or more. The chain links TRBV7-9 to TRBJ1-2; 12 positions agree with TRBD1. The CDR3 has 14 residues. Germline lookup yields CDR1 SEHNR and CDR2 FQNEAQ (reference sequence). Trimming removed 5 bases from V and 14 bases from J; junction bases left unmatched: 12. The CDR3 sequence is CASSEGTGGTPVTF. The CDR3 nucleotides read TGTGCCAGCAGCGAAGGGACAGGGGGCACCCCAGTTACCTTC.

Ten or more counts support this clonotype. The chain combines TRBV15 with TRBJ1-1; no definite D call. Germline-derived CDR1 and CDR2 are LNHNV and YYDKDF (reference sequence). Trimming shortened V by 4 bases and J by 0 bases, and 15 bases separated the two germline ends. The CDR3 has 16 residues. The CDR3 sequence: CATSTAPRSMNTEAFF. The CDR3 DNA is TGTGCCACCAGCACCGCTCCCAGGAGCATGAACACTGAAGCTTTCTTT.

This clonotype was picked up many times. The chain joins TRBV12-3 or TRBV12-4 to TRBJ2-5; 7 bases align to TRBD2. The CDR3 extends over 18 amino acids. With V trimmed by 3 bases and J by 7 bases, 20 bases remained unmatched. As DNA, the CDR3 is TGTGCCAGCAGTTTCCGTATAATCCCCACTAGCGCGGACGGGACCCAGTACTTC. Amino acid sequence: CASSFRIIPTSADGTQYF.

There are many counts of this clonotype. The V and J genes are TRBV27 and TRBJ1-1; D perhaps matches TRBD1 (5 bases). Per germline, CDR1 MNHEY and CDR2 SMNVEV (reference sequence). The CDR3 totals 15 residues. Deletions cut 3 bases from V and 3 bases from J, with 14 bases between. The CDR3 region is CASSFAGRRDTEAFF. The CDR3 DNA reads as TGTGCCAGCAGTTTTGCAGGGCGCCGGGACACTGAAGCTTTCTTT.

The chain links TRBV6-1 to TRBJ1-6; D not certain. From germline, CDR1 is MNHNS and CDR2 SASEGT. The CDR3 has 12 residues. V lost 8 bases, J lost 7 bases, and 9 bases lay in between. CDR3 sequence reads: CASGQTNSPLHF. As DNA, the CDR3 is TGTGCCAGCGGGCAGACGAATTCACCCCTCCACTTT.

In its sample, this clonotype was seen many times. The V call is TRBV12-3 or TRBV12-4, the J call TRBJ1-1; D remains ambiguous. V lost 3 bases and J 7 bases, leaving 6 bases between the germline ends. This CDR3 comprises 11 residues. CDR3 residues: CASSFDYEAFF. The CDR3 nucleotides are TGTGCCAGCAGTTTCGACTATGAAGCTTTCTTT.

This clonotype has a count of ten or more. This chain connects TRBV28 to TRBJ1-2, with a weak D call TRBD1 (5 bases). CDR1 is MDHEN and CDR2 is SYDVKM in the germline V gene. Trimming shortened V by 6 bases and J by 8 bases, and 22 bases separated the two germline ends. This CDR3 comprises 15 residues. CDR3 DNA sequence: TGTGCCAGCAGCCAAGTCCGGGGGAGGGTCGGAGGCTACACCTTC. This translates into CASSQVRGRVGGYTF.

This clonotype was seen ten or more times. The chain joins TRBV20-1 to TRBJ2-5; tentatively, D is TRBD1 (6 bases). Germline V gives CDR1 DFQATT, CDR2 SNEGSKA (reference sequence). Trimming stripped 0 bases from V and 1 base from J, with 9 bases between. The CDR3 totals 14 residues. DNA of the CDR3: TGCAGTGCTAGAGAGGGACATCTCCAAGAGACCCAGTACTTC. Its protein product is CSAREGHLQETQYF.

This clonotype has at least ten counts. The V call is TRBV12-3 or TRBV12-4, the J call TRBJ2-7; D may be TRBD1 or TRBD2 (5 bases each). The CDR3 has 15 amino acids. Trimming cost V 5 bases and J 3 bases, with 17 bases left between them. This CDR3 is CASSAAGRESYEQYF. CDR3 bases: TGTGCCAGCAGTGCCGCGGGCAGGGAGAGCTACGAGCAGTACTTC.

Many counts were recorded for this clonotype. This chain uses TRBV27 with TRBJ1-1, with TRBD1 as a possible D gene (5 bases). Between the trimmed V and J ends, which lost 6 bases and 1 base, there was a span of 12 bases. The germline CDR1 and CDR2 sequences are MNHEY and SMNVEV (reference sequence). The CDR3 contains 14 residues. CDR3 residues: CASRRDHWNTEAFF. The CDR3 DNA reads TGTGCCAGCAGGCGGGACCATTGGAACACTGAAGCTTTCTTT.

This clonotype occurred many times. The V and J genes are TRBV18 and TRBJ1-5; D unresolved. Trimming removed 2 bases from V and 5 bases from J, with 7 bases in between. Germline V gives CDR1 KGHSH, CDR2 LQKENI. The CDR3 is made up of 13 amino acids. The CDR3 region has the DNA TGTGCCAGCTCACCATGGGAGGATCAGCCCCAGCATTTT. This codes for CASSPWEDQPQHF.

This clonotype was seen ten or more times. The J gene is TRBJ2-2, the V gene TRBV2; 9 positions match TRBD1. The CDR3 loop spans 16 amino acids. V shed 7 bases, J shed 3 bases, and the junction held 9 bases outside the gene matches. Germline CDR1 SNHLY, CDR2 FYNNEI. The CDR3 protein is CASTTNRGRDTGELFF. The CDR3 DNA follows: TGTGCCAGCACCACCAACAGGGGGCGTGACACCGGGGAGCTGTTTTTT. The full variable domain, with the rest looked up from reference TRBV2 and TRBJ2-2, is EPEVTQTPSHQVTQMGQEVILRCVPISNHLYFYWYRQILGQKVEFLVSFYNNEISEKSEIFDDQFSVERPDGSNFTLKIRSTKLEDSAMYFCASTTNRGRDTGELFFGEGSRLTVL.

Many counts were recorded for this clonotype. J is TRBJ2-2 and V is TRBV10-2, with 9 bases lining up with TRBD2. J lost 7 bases, V lost 3 bases, and 9 bases had no gene match. In germline, CDR1 is WSHSY, CDR2 SAAADI. This CDR3 is 16 amino acids long. This chain's CDR3 is CASSEVAGELDGELFF. The CDR3 DNA reads as TGCGCCAGCAGTGAAGTAGCGGGAGAGCTCGACGGGGAGCTGTTTTTT.